The present T cell receptor (beta chain) was sequenced within a study of cytomegalovirus exposure and HLA in healthy donors. The ends were cut back, 10 bases at V and 8 bases at J, with 14 bases in the middle. This CDR3 region has 11 residues. Germline loops: CDR1 LNHDA, CDR2 SQIVND (reference sequence). Study-wide points: When a later analysis was performed, an Asian-associated ancestry cluster reportedly had fewer N-insertions than the roughly 690-donor mean.

Both 60 Vbeta primers and 13 Jbeta primers went into the PCR. Some clones are missing from TCRdb's copy, which holds only in-frame ones; the method was immunoSEQ multiplex PCR. The table has 150,000 to 200,000 clones, 76% seen once. Comments on this clone: The antigen is unknown.

This sequence originates from a man aged 60 to 69 in good health and CMV-seronegative. Input material: PBMCs. The chain couples TRBV19 to TRBJ1-1; perhaps TRBD1 as D (6 bases). The CDR3 bases are TGTGCCATTCAGGGGCCTACGGAAGCTTTCTTT. Its translation is CAIQGPTEAFF.